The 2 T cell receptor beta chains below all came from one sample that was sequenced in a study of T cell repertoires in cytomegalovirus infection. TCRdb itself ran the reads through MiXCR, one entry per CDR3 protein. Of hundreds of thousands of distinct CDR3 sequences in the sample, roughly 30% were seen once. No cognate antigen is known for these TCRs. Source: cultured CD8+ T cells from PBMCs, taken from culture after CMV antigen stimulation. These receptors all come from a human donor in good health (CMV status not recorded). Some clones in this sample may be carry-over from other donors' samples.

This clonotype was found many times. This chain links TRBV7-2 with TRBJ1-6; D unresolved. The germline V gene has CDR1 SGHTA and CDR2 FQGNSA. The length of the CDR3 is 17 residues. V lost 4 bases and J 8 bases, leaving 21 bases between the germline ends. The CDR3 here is CASSSRGLRLMDSPLHF. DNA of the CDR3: TGTGCCAGCAGCTCCCGAGGCCTCCGCCTTATGGATTCACCCCTCCACTTT.

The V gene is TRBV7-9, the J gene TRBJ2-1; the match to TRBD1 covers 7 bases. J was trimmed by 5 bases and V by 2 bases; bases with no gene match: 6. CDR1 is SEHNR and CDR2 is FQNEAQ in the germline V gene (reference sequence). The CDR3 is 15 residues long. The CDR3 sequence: CASSLWDRTNNEQFF. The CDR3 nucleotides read TGTGCCAGCAGCTTATGGGACAGAACCAACAATGAGCAGTTCTTC.